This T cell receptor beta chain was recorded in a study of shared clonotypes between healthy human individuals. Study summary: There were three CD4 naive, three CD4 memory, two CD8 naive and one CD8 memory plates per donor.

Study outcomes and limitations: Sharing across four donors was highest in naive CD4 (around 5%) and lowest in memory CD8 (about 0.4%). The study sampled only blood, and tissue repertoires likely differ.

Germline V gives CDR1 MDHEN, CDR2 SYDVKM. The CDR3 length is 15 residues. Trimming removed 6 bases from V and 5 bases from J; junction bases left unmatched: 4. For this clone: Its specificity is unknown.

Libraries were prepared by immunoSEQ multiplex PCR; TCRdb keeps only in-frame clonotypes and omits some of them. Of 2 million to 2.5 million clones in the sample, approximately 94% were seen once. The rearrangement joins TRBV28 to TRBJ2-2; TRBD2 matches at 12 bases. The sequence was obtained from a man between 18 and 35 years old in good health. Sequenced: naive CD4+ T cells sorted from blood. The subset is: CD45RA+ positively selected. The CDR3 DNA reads TGTGCCAGCAGAGAACTAGCGGGGGGAACCGGGGAGCTGTTTTTT. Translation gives CASRELAGGTGELFF.